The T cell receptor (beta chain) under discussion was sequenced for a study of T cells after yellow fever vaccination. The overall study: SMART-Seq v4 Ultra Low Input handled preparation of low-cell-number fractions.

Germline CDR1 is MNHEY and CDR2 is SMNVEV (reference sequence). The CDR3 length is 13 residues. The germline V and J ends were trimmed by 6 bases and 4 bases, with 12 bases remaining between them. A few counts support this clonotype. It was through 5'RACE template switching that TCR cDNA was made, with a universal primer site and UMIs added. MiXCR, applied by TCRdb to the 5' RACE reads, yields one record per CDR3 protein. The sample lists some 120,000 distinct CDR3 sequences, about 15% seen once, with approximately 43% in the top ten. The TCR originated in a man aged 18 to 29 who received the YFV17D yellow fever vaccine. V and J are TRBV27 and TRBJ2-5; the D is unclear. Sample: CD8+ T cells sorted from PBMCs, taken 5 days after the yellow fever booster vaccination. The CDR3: CASRDSGAETQYF. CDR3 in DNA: TGTGCCAGCAGAGACTCCGGCGCAGAGACCCAGTACTTC.